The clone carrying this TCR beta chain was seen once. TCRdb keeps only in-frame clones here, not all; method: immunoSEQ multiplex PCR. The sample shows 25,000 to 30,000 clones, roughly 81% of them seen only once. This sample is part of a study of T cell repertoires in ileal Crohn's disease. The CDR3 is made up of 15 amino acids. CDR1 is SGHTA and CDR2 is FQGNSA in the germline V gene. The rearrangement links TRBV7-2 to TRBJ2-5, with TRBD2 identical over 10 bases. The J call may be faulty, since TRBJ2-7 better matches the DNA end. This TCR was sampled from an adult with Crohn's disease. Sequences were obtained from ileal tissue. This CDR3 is CASSLRLAGSYEQYF. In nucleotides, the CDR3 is TGTGCCAGCAGCTTAAGACTAGCGGGCTCCTACGAGCAGTACTTC.